Listed here is a single T cell receptor (beta chain). Its antigen is undetermined. Libraries were made from TCR beta cDNA, and they carried unique molecular identifiers. MiXCR, run by TCRdb on the PCR reads, gives a single entry per CDR3 protein. Among 350,000 to 450,000 distinct CDR3 sequences listed, less than 35% were seen once. This sample stems from a study of post-analysis software for immune sequencing data. Whole-study findings and limits: Five TRBV segments, including TRBV5-6, TRBV5-1 and TRBV20-1, were more frequent in patients than controls.

Deletions cut 4 bases from V and 2 bases from J, with 12 bases between. This CDR3 region has 14 residues. Germline-derived CDR1 and CDR2 are SGHRS and YFSETQ. The sequenced sample was blood. This receptor was obtained from a girl aged 10 to 17 with multiple sclerosis. The chain employs TRBV5-1 and TRBJ2-5; D possibly corresponds to TRBD2 (5 bases). The CDR3 protein is CASSAGREQETQYF. The CDR3 region has the DNA TGCGCCAGCAGCGCAGGACGGGAACAAGAGACCCAGTACTTC.